This TCR beta chain stems from a study of blood T cells in healthy people across ages. Remarks on this clonotype: Its antigen is unidentified.

Findings and caveats of the study: The long-lived group displayed more naive CD4+ cells, plus higher diversity, than the aged donors did. Per million T cells, the diversity of TCR beta decreased roughly linearly as age advanced.

It was with a sample-barcoded 5' primer and a J-beta primer mix that a second PCR of roughly 7 to 12 cycles was run. Using its own MiXCR run on the 5' RACE reads, TCRdb lists one record per CDR3 protein. The data show approximately 1,100,000 distinct CDR3 sequences, with around 45% seen just once and approximately 19% held by the top ten. The length of the CDR3 is 14 residues. V was pared by 4 bases and J by 3 bases, with 4 bases of the junction left unmatched. Germline V lookup: CDR1 SGHTA, CDR2 FQGNSA. Sequencing was carried out using blood. This receptor was identified in a woman in her fifties or sixties in good health. V gene TRBV7-2 combines with J gene TRBJ2-7; TRBD2 aligns across 9 bases. DNA of the CDR3: TGTGCCAGCAGCTATGCTAGCGGGAACTACGAGCAGTACTTC. Translated: CASSYASGNYEQYF.